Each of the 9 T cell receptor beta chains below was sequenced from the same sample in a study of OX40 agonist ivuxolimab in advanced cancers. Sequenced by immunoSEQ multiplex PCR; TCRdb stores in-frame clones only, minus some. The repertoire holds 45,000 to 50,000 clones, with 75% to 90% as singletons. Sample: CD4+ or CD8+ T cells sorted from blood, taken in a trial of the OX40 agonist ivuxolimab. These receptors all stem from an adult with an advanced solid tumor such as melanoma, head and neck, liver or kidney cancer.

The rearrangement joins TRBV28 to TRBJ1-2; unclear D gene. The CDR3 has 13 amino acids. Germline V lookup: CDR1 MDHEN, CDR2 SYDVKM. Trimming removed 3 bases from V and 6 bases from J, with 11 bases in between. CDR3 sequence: CASSFGELNGYTF. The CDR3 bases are TGTGCCAGCAGTTTCGGGGAATTGAATGGCTACACCTTC.

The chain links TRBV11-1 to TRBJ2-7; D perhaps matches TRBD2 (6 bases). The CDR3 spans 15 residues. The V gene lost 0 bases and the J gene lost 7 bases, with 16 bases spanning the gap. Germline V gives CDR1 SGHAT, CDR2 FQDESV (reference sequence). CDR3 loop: CASSLAWGEHSEQYF. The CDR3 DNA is TGTGCCAGCAGCTTAGCGTGGGGGGAGCACAGTGAGCAGTACTTC.

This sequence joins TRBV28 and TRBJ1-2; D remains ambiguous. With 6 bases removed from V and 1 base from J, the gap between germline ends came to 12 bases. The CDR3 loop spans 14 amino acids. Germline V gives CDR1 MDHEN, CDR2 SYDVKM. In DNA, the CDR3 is TGTGCCAGCAGACGGACTCTTGGTAACTATGGCTACACCTTC. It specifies CASRRTLGNYGYTF.

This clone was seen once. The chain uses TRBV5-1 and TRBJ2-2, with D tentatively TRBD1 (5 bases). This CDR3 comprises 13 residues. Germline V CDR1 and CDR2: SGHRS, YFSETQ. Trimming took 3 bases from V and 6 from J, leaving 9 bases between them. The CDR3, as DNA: TGCGCCAGCAGCTATGACAGACCCGGGGAGCTGTTTTTT. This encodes CASSYDRPGELFF.

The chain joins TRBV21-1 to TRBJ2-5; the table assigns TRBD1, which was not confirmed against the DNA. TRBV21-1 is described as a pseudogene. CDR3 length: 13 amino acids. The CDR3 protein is CASSPPGGLTQYF. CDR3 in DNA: TGTGCCAGCAGCCCGCCAGGGGGACTGACCCAGTACTTC.

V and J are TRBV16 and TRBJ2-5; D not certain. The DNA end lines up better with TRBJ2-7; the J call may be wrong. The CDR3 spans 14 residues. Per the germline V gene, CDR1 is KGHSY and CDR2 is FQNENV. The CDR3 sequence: CASSQSGGPYEQYF. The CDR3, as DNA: TGTGCCAGCAGCCAATCAGGCGGACCCTACGAGCAGTACTTC.

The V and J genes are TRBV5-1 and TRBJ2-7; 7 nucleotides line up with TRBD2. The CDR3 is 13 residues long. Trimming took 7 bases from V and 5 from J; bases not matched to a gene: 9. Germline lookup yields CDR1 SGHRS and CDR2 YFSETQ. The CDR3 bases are TGCGCCAGCCAGTCACTAGCGTTCGACGAGCAGTACTTC. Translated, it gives CASQSLAFDEQYF. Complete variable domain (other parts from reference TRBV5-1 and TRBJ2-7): KAGVTQTPRYLIKTRGQQVTLSCSPISGHRSVSWYQQTPGQGLQFLFEYFSETQRNKGNFPGRFSGRQFSNSRSEMNVSTLELGDSALYLCASQSLAFDEQYFGPGTRLTVT.

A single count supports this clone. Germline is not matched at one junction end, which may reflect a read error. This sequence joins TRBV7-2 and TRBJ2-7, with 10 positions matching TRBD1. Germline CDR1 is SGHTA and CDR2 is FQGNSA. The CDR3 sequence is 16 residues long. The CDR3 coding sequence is TGTGCCAGCAGCTCTACGTTCACCGGGACAGGGGACTCCAGGTTTTTC. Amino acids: CASSSTFTGTGDSRFF.

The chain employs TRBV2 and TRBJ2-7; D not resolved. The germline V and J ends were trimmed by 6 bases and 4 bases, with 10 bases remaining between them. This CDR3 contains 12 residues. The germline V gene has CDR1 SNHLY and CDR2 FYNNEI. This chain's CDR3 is CASRKDDYEQYF. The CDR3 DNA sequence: TGTGCCAGCAGAAAGGACGATTACGAGCAGTACTTC.